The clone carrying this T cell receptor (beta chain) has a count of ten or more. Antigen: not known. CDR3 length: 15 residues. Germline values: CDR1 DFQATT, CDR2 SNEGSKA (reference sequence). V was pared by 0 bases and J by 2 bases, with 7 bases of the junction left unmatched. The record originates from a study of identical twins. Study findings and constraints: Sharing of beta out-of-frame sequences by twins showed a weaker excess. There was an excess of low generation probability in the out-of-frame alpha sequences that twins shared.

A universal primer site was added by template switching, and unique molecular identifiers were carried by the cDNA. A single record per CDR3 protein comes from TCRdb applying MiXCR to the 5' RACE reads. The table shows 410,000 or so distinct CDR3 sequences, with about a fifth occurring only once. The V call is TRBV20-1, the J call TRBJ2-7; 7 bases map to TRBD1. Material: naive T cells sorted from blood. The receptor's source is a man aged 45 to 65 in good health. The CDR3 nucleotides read TGCAGTGCTAGAGATCAGCGGACAGGAACCTACGAGCAGTACTTC. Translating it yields CSARDQRTGTYEQYF.